The next 30 T cell receptor beta chains were all read from a single sample in a study of T-cell reconstitution after alpha-beta-depleted transplantation in children. Unique molecular identifiers were used to barcode this TCRbeta library. TCRdb re-called the PCR reads with MiXCR, one entry per CDR3 protein. This sample has about 91,000 distinct CDR3 sequences, with about 8% found just once. The specimen was PBMCs from the stem cell graft donor, collected from the stem cell graft. The receptors here all came from a human donor who donated a stem cell graft to a child with congenital amegakaryocytic thrombocytopenia.

This clonotype was picked up many times. This chain links TRBV7-9 with TRBJ2-5; 10 bases are a match to TRBD2. This CDR3 is built from 15 residues. CDR1 is SEHNR and CDR2 is FQNEAQ in the germline V gene (reference sequence). Losses at the gene ends were 7 bases for V and 3 bases for J; bases not matched to a gene: 8. The CDR3 spells CASNTGGLAEETQYF. In DNA, the CDR3 is TGTGCCAGCAATACAGGCGGACTAGCGGAAGAGACCCAGTACTTC.

In its sample, this clonotype was seen many times. This rearrangement joins TRBV2 to TRBJ1-2; TRBD1 matches 9 bases. The V gene's germline CDR1 is SNHLY and CDR2 FYNNEI. V lost 3 bases and J lost 1; bases outside the gene matches: 6. The CDR3 is 16 amino acids. Here the CDR3 reads CASSDEGTGFNYGYTF. As DNA, the CDR3 is TGTGCCAGCAGTGACGAAGGGACAGGGTTTAACTATGGCTACACCTTC.

Many counts were recorded for this clonotype. The chain carries TRBV7-2 and TRBJ1-2, with D unresolved. Trimming took 2 bases from V and 7 from J, leaving 2 bases between them. The germline CDR1 and CDR2 sequences are SGHTA and FQGNSA. The CDR3 spans 10 residues. The CDR3 nucleotides are TGTGCCAGCAGCTTAATTGGCTACACCTTC. This encodes CASSLIGYTF.

The V gene is TRBV4-2, the J gene TRBJ1-2; D not resolved. The CDR3 runs 14 residues. Germline lookup yields CDR1 LGHNA and CDR2 YNFKEQ. Trimming cost V 2 bases and J 2 bases, with 9 bases left between them. Here the CDR3 DNA reads TGTGCCAGCAGCCAAAACGGACTGAACTATGGCTACACCTTC. Translating it yields CASSQNGLNYGYTF.

This clonotype was counted many times. The chain employs TRBV29-1 and TRBJ2-7; D remains ambiguous. From germline, CDR1 is SQVTM and CDR2 ANQGSEA. The CDR3 runs to 11 residues. Deletions cut 6 bases from V and 4 bases from J, with 10 bases between. The CDR3 region is CSVPEVYEQYF. CDR3 DNA sequence: TGCAGCGTCCCAGAGGTTTACGAGCAGTACTTC.

About this clonotype itself: Being one base from a much bigger clone, this may be a read error. V and J are TRBV7-3 and TRBJ2-3; D unresolved. From germline, CDR1 is SGHTA and CDR2 FQGTGA. The CDR3 spans 13 residues. The CDR3 sequence: CASSLMGTDTQNF. CDR3 bases: TGTGCCAGCAGCTTAATGGGCACAGATACGCAGAATTTT.

This clonotype was observed at least ten times. The genes are TRBV20-1 and TRBJ2-1; D ambiguous. This CDR3 has 14 amino acids. Per the germline V gene, CDR1 is DFQATT and CDR2 is SNEGSKA (reference sequence). Trimming pared 5 bases from V and 4 bases from J, leaving 15 bases between. The CDR3 region is CSALVTRAYNEQFF. The CDR3, as DNA: TGCAGTGCTTTGGTGACCCGGGCTTACAATGAGCAGTTCTTC.

This clonotype was observed many times. The chain combines TRBV3-1 with TRBJ2-2; D is undetermined. CDR1 LGHDT and CDR2 YNNKEL come from the germline V gene (reference sequence). Trimming pared 0 bases from V and 2 bases from J, leaving 7 bases between. The CDR3 extends over 15 amino acids. The CDR3: CASSQELSNTGELFF. In DNA, the CDR3 is TGTGCCAGCAGCCAAGAACTCAGCAACACCGGGGAGCTGTTTTTT. The full variable domain, with the rest looked up from reference TRBV3-1 and TRBJ2-2, is DTAVSQTPKYLVTQMGNDKSIKCEQNLGHDTMYWYKQDSKKFLKIMFSYNNKELIINETVPNRFSPKSPDKAHLNLHINSLELGDSAVYFCASSQELSNTGELFFGEGSRLTVL.

Many counts were recorded for this clonotype. This chain connects TRBV20-1 to TRBJ2-7; D remains ambiguous. Germline CDR1 reads DFQATT; CDR2 reads SNEGSKA (reference sequence). V dropped 4 bases and J dropped 0 bases, with 10 bases sitting between them. The CDR3 is 13 residues long. The CDR3 nucleotides read TGCAGTGCTACAGGAACACTCTCCTACGAGCAGTACTTC. Protein sequence: CSATGTLSYEQYF.

The table lists this clonotype with many counts. The chain joins TRBV5-5 to TRBJ2-2; 9 bases are shared with TRBD1. Germline lookup yields CDR1 SGHKS and CDR2 YYEKEE (reference sequence). The CDR3 covers 15 residues. Losses at the gene ends were 1 base for V and 3 bases for J; bases not matched to a gene: 1. DNA of the CDR3: TGTGCCAGCAGCTTGTGGGACAGGGACACCGGGGAGCTGTTTTTT. Protein sequence: CASSLWDRDTGELFF.

This clonotype was picked up many times. The chain links TRBV29-1 to TRBJ1-1, with D maybe TRBD1 (5 bases). Deletions cut 5 bases from V and 6 bases from J, with 10 bases between. This CDR3 has 11 amino acids. Germline CDR1 is SQVTM and CDR2 is ANQGSEA. The CDR3 DNA reads TGCAGCGTTCAGGAGGGGCCTGAAGCTTTCTTT. Its protein is CSVQEGPEAFF.

Points on this clonotype: The junction does not match germline at one end; this may be a read error. The genes are TRBV20-1 and TRBJ2-7, with D perhaps given as TRBD1 or TRBD2 (6 bases each). CDR3 length: 16 amino acids. CDR1 and CDR2 (germline): DFQATT, SNEGSKA (reference sequence). The CDR3 DNA reads TGCTGTGCTAGTCCCGTGAGGGGGGCCAGGACCTACGAGCAGTACTTC. Its translation is CCASPVRGARTYEQYF.

This clonotype was recorded at least ten times. This chain uses TRBV7-9 with TRBJ2-1; possibly TRBD2 for D (5 bases). The CDR3 is made up of 13 amino acids. V dropped 5 bases and J dropped 9 bases, with 14 bases sitting between them. Germline V gene data show CDR1 as SEHNR and CDR2 as FQNEAQ (reference sequence). The CDR3, as DNA: TGTGCCAGCAGCAGCCCCCAGAGCGGTGAGCAGTTCTTC. Protein: CASSSPQSGEQFF.

This clonotype was seen more than once but under ten times. The V and J genes are TRBV11-2 and TRBJ2-2; 7 nucleotides align to TRBD1. CDR1 and CDR2 from the germline V gene are SGHAT and FQNNGV. The CDR3 runs to 14 residues. V gave up 8 bases and J gave up 5 bases; unmatched junction bases: 8. The CDR3 DNA sequence: TGTGCCAGCGGACGACAGGGAACAACCGGGGAGCTGTTTTTT. It is translated as CASGRQGTTGELFF.

In its sample, this clonotype was seen a few times. The rearrangement uses TRBV4-2 and TRBJ2-7, with TRBD1 as a possible D gene (5 bases). Trimming shortened V by 0 bases and J by 5 bases, and 14 bases separated the two germline ends. Germline-derived CDR1 and CDR2 are LGHNA and YNFKEQ. The CDR3 contains 15 residues. CDR3 DNA: TGTGCCAGCAGCCAAGATGTTCAGGGTCTCAACGAGCAGTACTTC. This codes for CASSQDVQGLNEQYF.

This clonotype showed up many times. V usage is TRBV29-1 and J usage is TRBJ1-2; D gene unclear. V was cut by 6 bases and J by 5 bases, with 10 bases left in between. In germline, CDR1 is SQVTM, CDR2 ANQGSEA. This CDR3 has 11 amino acids. CDR3 region: CSVRSAYGYTF. Written as DNA, the CDR3 is TGCAGCGTCCGGTCCGCTTATGGCTACACCTTC.

A remark on this clonotype: Just one base apart from a much larger clone, this may be a read error. This chain uses TRBV20-1 with TRBJ1-2; a possible D gene is TRBD1 (5 bases). CDR1 and CDR2 from the germline V gene are DFQATT and SNEGSKA (reference sequence). This CDR3 is 13 amino acids long. CDR3 amino acids: CSAGDSANYGYPF. CDR3 in DNA: TGCAGTGCTGGGGACTCAGCTAACTATGGCTACCCCTTC.

This clonotype was seen at least ten times. V gene TRBV29-1 combines with J gene TRBJ1-3; D is undetermined. Trimming shortened V by 4 bases and J by 0 bases, and 7 bases separated the two germline ends. Germline CDR1 SQVTM, CDR2 ANQGSEA. The CDR3 is 13 amino acids. CDR3 protein: CSVATASGNTIYF. Written as DNA, the CDR3 is TGCAGCGTTGCTACAGCCTCTGGAAACACCATATATTTT.

This clonotype was recorded at least ten times. The chain has TRBV15 and TRBJ1-3; the D is unclear. Per germline, CDR1 LNHNV and CDR2 YYDKDF (reference sequence). This CDR3 contains 14 residues. V lost 3 bases and J 0 bases, leaving 6 bases between the germline ends. The CDR3 sequence: CATSSGSSGNTIYF. Written as DNA, the CDR3 is TGTGCCACCAGCAGCGGGAGCTCTGGAAACACCATATATTTT.

This clonotype was seen ten or more times. The V gene is TRBV28, the J gene TRBJ2-7; D gene ambiguous. The CDR3 is made up of 12 amino acids. Trimming left V 6 bases short and J 3 bases short, with 9 bases between. Germline V gene lookup returns CDR1 MDHEN and CDR2 SYDVKM. The CDR3 DNA follows: TGTGCCAGCAGCTGGGGTTTCTACGAGCAGTACTTC. Its protein product is CASSWGFYEQYF.

There are a few counts of this clonotype. The chain carries TRBV7-2 and TRBJ2-2; 10 bases match TRBD1. The CDR3 has 15 residues. Germline values: CDR1 SGHTA, CDR2 FQGNSA. V gave up 5 bases and J gave up 7 bases; unmatched junction bases: 7. Here the CDR3 reads CASSQDRGIVGELFF. The CDR3, as DNA: TGTGCCAGCAGCCAGGACAGGGGGATCGTCGGGGAGCTGTTTTTT.

This clonotype was seen ten or more times. The chain carries TRBV5-1 and TRBJ1-5; D is ambiguous. This CDR3 region has 16 residues. Trimming took 0 bases from V and 11 from J, leaving 21 bases between them. Germline assignment: CDR1 SGHRS and CDR2 YFSETQ. CDR3 residues: CASSLDGGEPPQTQHF. CDR3 DNA: TGCGCCAGCAGCTTGGATGGAGGTGAGCCTCCTCAAACCCAGCATTTT.

This clonotype was recorded at least ten times. This chain connects TRBV20-1 to TRBJ2-7; D is possibly TRBD1 (5 bases). Trimming stripped 1 base from V and 5 bases from J, with 15 bases between. Germline V gives CDR1 DFQATT, CDR2 SNEGSKA (reference sequence). CDR3 size: 14 residues. As DNA, the CDR3 is TGCAGTGCTAGAGTCCGGACACCGAGCGACGAGCAGTACTTC. Protein: CSARVRTPSDEQYF.

This clonotype was seen ten or more times. V gene TRBV20-1 combines with J gene TRBJ2-5; D not resolved. Germline V gene lookup returns CDR1 DFQATT and CDR2 SNEGSKA (reference sequence). CDR3 size: 10 residues. Trimming shortened V by 6 bases and J by 5 bases, and 7 bases separated the two germline ends. CDR3 in amino acids: CSAPQETQYF. CDR3 nucleotide sequence: TGCAGTGCCCCCCAGGAGACCCAGTACTTC.

Comment on this clonotype: Relative to the germline gene, one junction end is altered; a read error may explain this. V usage is TRBV20-1 and J usage is TRBJ2-1; 12 bases fit TRBD2. Germline CDR1 reads DFQATT; CDR2 reads SNEGSKA (reference sequence). CDR3 size: 17 residues. As DNA, the CDR3 is TGCTGTGCGTCGACTAGCGGGAGAGGGGGGTCCTACAATGAGCAGTTCTTC. It is translated as CCASTSGRGGSYNEQFF.

This clonotype was detected ten times or more. This chain uses TRBV7-9 with TRBJ2-5, with TRBD2 identical over 10 bases. Per germline, CDR1 SEHNR and CDR2 FQNEAQ (reference sequence). Trimming at V came to 2 bases and at J to 3 bases, leaving 0 bases not matched to a gene. The CDR3 length is 14 residues. The CDR3 here is CASSLSGGEETQYF. In DNA form, the CDR3 reads TGTGCCAGCAGCTTAAGCGGGGGGGAAGAGACCCAGTACTTC.

This clonotype was observed many times. This chain joins TRBV20-1 and TRBJ2-3, with 13 bases identical to TRBD2. The CDR3 contains 18 residues. V shed 6 bases and J 4 bases; nucleotides not matched to a gene: 16. The germline V gene encodes CDR1 DFQATT and CDR2 SNEGSKA (reference sequence). The CDR3 is CSAYSGTSGAVVSDTQYF. CDR3 bases: TGCAGTGCCTACTCCGGGACTAGCGGGGCGGTAGTGTCAGATACGCAGTATTTT.

This clonotype was detected ten times or more. This chain links TRBV20-1 with TRBJ2-7, with TRBD1 as a possible D gene (6 bases). Germline V gives CDR1 DFQATT, CDR2 SNEGSKA (reference sequence). The CDR3 has 13 residues. V dropped 6 bases and J dropped 2 bases, with 14 bases sitting between them. The CDR3 region is CSAAGTLAYEQYF. CDR3 DNA sequence: TGCAGTGCGGCCGGGACACTAGCCTACGAGCAGTACTTC.

This clonotype was seen once. The genes are TRBV19 and TRBJ1-2; 7 bases map to TRBD1. Germline trimming cut 5 bases from V and 8 bases from J; bases unmatched to any gene: 5. Germline-derived CDR1 and CDR2 are LNHDA and SQIVND (reference sequence). CDR3 size: 12 residues. The CDR3 loop is CASSFQGGGYTF. CDR3 bases: TGTGCCAGTAGTTTCCAGGGGGGAGGCTACACCTTC.

This clonotype was recorded many times. The chain employs TRBV20-1 and TRBJ2-5; no clear D gene. V dropped 5 bases and J dropped 5 bases, with 9 bases sitting between them. This CDR3 comprises 11 residues. CDR1 DFQATT and CDR2 SNEGSKA come from the germline V gene (reference sequence). CDR3 in amino acids: CSALGKETQYF. In nucleotides, the CDR3 is TGCAGTGCTTTAGGGAAGGAGACCCAGTACTTC.